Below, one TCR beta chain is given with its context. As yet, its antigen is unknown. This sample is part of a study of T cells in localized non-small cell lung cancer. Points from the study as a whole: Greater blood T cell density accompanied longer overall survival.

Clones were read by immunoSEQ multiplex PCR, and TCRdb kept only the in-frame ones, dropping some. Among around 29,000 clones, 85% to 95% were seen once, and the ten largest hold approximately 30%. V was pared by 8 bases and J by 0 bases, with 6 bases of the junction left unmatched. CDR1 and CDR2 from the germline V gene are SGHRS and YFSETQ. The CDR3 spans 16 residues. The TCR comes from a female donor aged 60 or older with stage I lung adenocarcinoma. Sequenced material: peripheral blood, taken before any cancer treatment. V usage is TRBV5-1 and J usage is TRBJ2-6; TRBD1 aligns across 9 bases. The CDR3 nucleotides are TGCGCCAGTGGGACAGGGAGTACCTCTGGGGCCAACGTCCTGACTTTC. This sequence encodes CASGTGSTSGANVLTF.